The T cell receptor (beta chain) described here comes from a study of response to subunit inactivated influenza vaccine. Study results and limitations: It was the authors' suggestion that each seasonal influenza vaccination recruits few new T cells.

This CDR3 has 15 residues. Germline V lookup: CDR1 KGHSH, CDR2 LQKENI. With 3 bases removed from V and 4 bases from J, the gap between germline ends came to 14 bases. Regarding this clonotype: The target antigen is unknown.

TCRdb analysed the RT-PCR reads with MiXCR anew, one entry per CDR3 protein. Altogether around 470,000 distinct CDR3 sequences are present, about 7.2% being singletons, with the ten largest covering around 14%. Sequencing was performed on PBMCs from blood, taken less than 30 months after vaccination. This chain links TRBV18 with TRBJ2-3; perhaps TRBD2 as D (6 bases). This clonotype originated in a man aged 45 to 70 who received an inactivated influenza vaccine. DNA of the CDR3: TGTGCCAGCTCACCCCTACTAGCAGCGGCAGATACGCAGTATTTT. This codes for CASSPLLAAADTQYF.